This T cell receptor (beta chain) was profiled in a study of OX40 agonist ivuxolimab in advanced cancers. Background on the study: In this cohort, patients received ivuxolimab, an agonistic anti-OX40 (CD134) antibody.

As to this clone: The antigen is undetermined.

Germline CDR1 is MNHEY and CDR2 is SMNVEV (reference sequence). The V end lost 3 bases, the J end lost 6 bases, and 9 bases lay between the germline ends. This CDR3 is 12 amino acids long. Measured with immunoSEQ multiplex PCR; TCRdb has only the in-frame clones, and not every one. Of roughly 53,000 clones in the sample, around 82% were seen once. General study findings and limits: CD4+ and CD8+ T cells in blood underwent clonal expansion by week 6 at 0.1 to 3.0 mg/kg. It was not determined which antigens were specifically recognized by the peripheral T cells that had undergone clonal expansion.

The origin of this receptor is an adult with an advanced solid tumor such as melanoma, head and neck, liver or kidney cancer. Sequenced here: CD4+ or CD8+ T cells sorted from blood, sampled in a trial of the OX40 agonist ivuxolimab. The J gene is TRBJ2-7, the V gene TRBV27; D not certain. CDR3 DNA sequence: TGTGCCAGCAGTTTCAGGCTGTCCGAGCAGTACTTC. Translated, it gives CASSFRLSEQYF.